The table lists the clone carrying this TCR beta chain with a count of one. The V end lost 0 bases, the J end lost 3 bases, and 6 bases lay between the germline ends. Per the germline V gene, CDR1 is GTSNPN and CDR2 is SVGIG (reference sequence). The CDR3 extends over 13 amino acids. The data belong to a study of blood T cell repertoires in COVID-19. Study information: COVID-19 samples collected from the United States, Italy and Spain covered acute and convalescent phases. PBMCs, B-cell-depleted T cells, or T cells were the source of the cDNA or gDNA that made up the material.

Authors' data handling: Reference gene primers were amplified, and this amplification served to estimate nucleated cell counts. This table comes from immunoSEQ multiplex PCR, and its TCRdb copy is limited to in-frame clones, with some not included. V and J calls and clone size are as listed in that table; D and trimming were resolved from the DNA. The sample lists more than 250,000 clones, roughly 90% occurring once. Sequenced sample: peripheral blood. V gene TRBV30 combines with J gene TRBJ1-3; D remains ambiguous. The clonotype was recovered from a man aged 18 to 29 who had recovered from COVID-19. The CDR3 loop reads CAWSVGSGNTIYF. The DNA of the CDR3 is TGTGCCTGGAGTGTAGGGAGTGGAAACACCATATATTTT.